This TCR beta chain was captured in a study of blood T cell repertoires in COVID-19. Study overall: Nucleic acid was either cDNA or gDNA, and it came from T cells, B-cell-depleted T cells, or PBMCs.

CDR1 and CDR2 (germline): KGHDR, SFDVKD. There are 15 residues in the CDR3. V was cut by 3 bases and J by 1 base, with 11 bases left in between. The study drew participants aged roughly 18 to 95 years from 20 to 30 US areas. Original analysis: Reference gene primer amplification in the assay estimated nucleated cell counts. Assay used: immunoSEQ multiplex PCR; TCRdb lists only in-frame clones, some missing. That table is the source of V, J and clone size, and D and trimming were worked out from the DNA. The sample records hundreds of thousands of clones, about 88% being singletons. The sample taken for sequencing was PBMCs or T cells enriched from blood (not recorded which). The chain uses TRBV24-1 and TRBJ2-5; TRBD1 might be the D (6 bases). This TCR derives from a woman aged 60 to 75 who had recovered from COVID-19. The CDR3 DNA follows: TGTGCCACCAGTGATCGGACAGCTTTCCAAGAGACCCAGTACTTC. Translating gives CATSDRTAFQETQYF.